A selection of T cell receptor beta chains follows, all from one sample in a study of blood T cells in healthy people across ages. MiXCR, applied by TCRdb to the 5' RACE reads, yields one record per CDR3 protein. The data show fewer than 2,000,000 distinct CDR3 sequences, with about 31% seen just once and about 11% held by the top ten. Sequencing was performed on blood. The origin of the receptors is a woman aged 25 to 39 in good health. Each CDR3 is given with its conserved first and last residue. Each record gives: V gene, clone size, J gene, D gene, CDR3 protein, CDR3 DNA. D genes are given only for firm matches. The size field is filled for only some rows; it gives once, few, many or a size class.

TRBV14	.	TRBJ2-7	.	CASSRGLKRTTYEQYF	TGTGCCAGCAGCCGAGGACTAAAGCGGACCACCTACGAGCAGTACTTC
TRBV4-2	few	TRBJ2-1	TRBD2	CASSQSAGTSGYNEQFF	TGTGCCAGCAGCCAATCGGCGGGGACTAGCGGATACAATGAGCAGTTCTTC
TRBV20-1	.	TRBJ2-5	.	CSARDGRLRETQYF	TGCAGTGCTAGAGATGGGAGGCTACGAGAGACCCAGTACTTC
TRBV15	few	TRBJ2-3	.	CATSRVRAIGDTQYF	TGTGCCACCAGCAGAGTGCGAGCCATTGGAGATACGCAGTATTTT
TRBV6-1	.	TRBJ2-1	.	CASSVVSRANEQFF	TGTGCCAGCAGTGTTGTCTCCCGCGCAAATGAGCAGTTCTTC
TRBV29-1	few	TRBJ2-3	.	CSVELVRADTQYF	TGCAGCGTTGAGCTAGTCCGGGCAGATACGCAGTATTTT
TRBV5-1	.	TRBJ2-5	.	CASSLSLQAGRETQYF	TGCGCCAGCAGCTTGTCGCTCCAGGCGGGACGAGAGACCCAGTACTTC
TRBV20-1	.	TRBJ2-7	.	CSARRVGGPSYEQYF	TGCAGTGCTAGAAGAGTAGGCGGTCCATCCTACGAGCAGTACTTC
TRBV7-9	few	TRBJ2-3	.	CASSEPAGAQYF	TGTGCCAGCAGCGAGCCTGCTGGGGCGCAGTATTTT
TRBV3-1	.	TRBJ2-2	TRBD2	CASSRRTSGDTGGRFF	TGTGCCAGCAGCAGACGGACTAGCGGGGACACCGGGGGGCGGTTTTTT
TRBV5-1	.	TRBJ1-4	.	CASRPDLTNEKLFF	TGCGCCAGCAGACCGGACTTGACTAATGAAAAACTGTTTTTT
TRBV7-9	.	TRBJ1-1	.	CASSLGAGHTEAFF	TGTGCCAGCAGCTTAGGGGCAGGGCACACTGAAGCTTTCTTT
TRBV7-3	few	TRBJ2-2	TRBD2	CASSSSGDTGELFF	TGTGCCAGCAGCTCTAGCGGGGACACCGGGGAGCTGTTTTTT
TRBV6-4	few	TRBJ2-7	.	CASSDDFLDTPIYEQYF	TGTGCCAGCAGTGACGACTTTCTGGACACGCCGATCTACGAGCAGTACTTC
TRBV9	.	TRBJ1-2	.	CASSPSGRFNYGYTF	TGTGCCAGCAGCCCCTCGGGCAGATTTAACTATGGCTACACCTTC
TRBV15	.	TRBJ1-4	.	CATSRNRATNEKLFF	TGTGCCACCAGCAGAAACAGAGCAACTAATGAAAAACTGTTTTTT
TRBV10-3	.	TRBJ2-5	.	CAISGLAAGGGVETQYF	TGTGCCATCAGTGGCTTAGCGGCAGGGGGTGGAGTAGAGACCCAGTACTTC
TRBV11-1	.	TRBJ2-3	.	CTSSLAVGGGTDTQYF	TGTACCAGCAGCTTAGCGGTCGGAGGGGGCACAGATACGCAGTATTTT
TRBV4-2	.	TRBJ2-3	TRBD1	CANSQVTGADTQYF	TGTGCCAACAGCCAAGTCACAGGGGCAGATACGCAGTATTTT
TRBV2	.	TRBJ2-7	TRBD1	CASSGQGIHEQYF	TGTGCCAGCTCGGGACAGGGAATCCACGAGCAGTACTTC
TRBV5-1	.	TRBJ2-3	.	CASSLDGGTQYF	TGCGCCAGCAGCTTGGACGGGGGTACGCAGTATTTT
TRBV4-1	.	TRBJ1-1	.	CASSQEYPGTHNTEAFF	TGCGCCAGCAGCCAAGAATACCCCGGGACACACAACACTGAAGCTTTCTTT
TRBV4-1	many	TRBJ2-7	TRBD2	CASSLPGLAVHEQYF	TGCGCCAGCAGCCTGCCGGGACTAGCCGTCCACGAGCAGTACTTC
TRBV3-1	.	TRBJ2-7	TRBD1	CASSCGQGAGDEQYF	TGTGCCAGCAGCTGCGGACAGGGGGCAGGGGACGAGCAGTACTTC
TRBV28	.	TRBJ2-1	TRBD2	CASSLSASGHYNEQFF	TGTGCCAGCAGTTTGTCGGCTAGCGGGCACTACAATGAGCAGTTCTTC
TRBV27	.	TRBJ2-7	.	CASSLSTAGEQYF	TGTGCCAGCAGTTTATCGACCGCGGGCGAGCAGTACTTC
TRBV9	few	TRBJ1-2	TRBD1	CASSAGTAPNYGYTF	TGTGCCAGCAGCGCCGGGACAGCCCCTAACTATGGCTACACCTTC
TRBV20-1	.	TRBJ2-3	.	CSGHLDHTDTQYF	TGCAGTGGACACCTGGACCACACAGATACGCAGTATTTT
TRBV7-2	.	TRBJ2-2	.	CASSLGRFYTGELFF	TGTGCCAGCAGCTTAGGTCGCTTTTACACCGGGGAGCTGTTTTTT
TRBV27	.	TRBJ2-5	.	CASSFYPSQETQYF	TGTGCCAGCAGTTTTTATCCCTCCCAAGAGACCCAGTACTTC
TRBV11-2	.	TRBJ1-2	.	CASSLVDGRGYTF	TGTGCCAGCAGCTTAGTGGACGGGCGTGGCTACACCTTC
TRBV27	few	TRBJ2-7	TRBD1	CASSRQGYYEQYF	TGTGCCAGCAGTCGACAGGGGTACTACGAGCAGTACTTC
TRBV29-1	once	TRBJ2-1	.	CSVHSEWSYDEQFF	TGCAGCGTTCATAGCGAGTGGTCCTACGATGAGCAGTTCTTC
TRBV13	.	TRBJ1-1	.	CTSSFGTEHHTNTEAFF	TGTACCAGCAGCTTCGGGACCGAGCACCATACGAACACTGAAGCTTTCTTT
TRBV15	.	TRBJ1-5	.	CATSRVSFNQPQHF	TGTGCCACCAGCAGAGTCAGTTTCAATCAGCCCCAGCATTTT
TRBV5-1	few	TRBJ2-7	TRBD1	CASSLLGQGSEQYF	TGCGCCAGCAGCTTGCTAGGACAGGGTTCCGAGCAGTACTTC
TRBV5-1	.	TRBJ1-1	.	CASSLAEGTYMNTEAFF	TGCGCCAGCAGCTTGGCCGAGGGGACCTATATGAACACTGAAGCTTTCTTT
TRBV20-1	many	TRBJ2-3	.	CTYSTDTQYF	TGCACCTACAGCACAGATACGCAGTATTTT
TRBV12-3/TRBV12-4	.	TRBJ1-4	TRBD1	CASTPETGWNEKLFF	TGTGCCAGCACCCCCGAGACAGGGTGGAATGAAAAACTGTTTTTT
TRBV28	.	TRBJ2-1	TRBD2	CASSTTSLAGAFYNEQFF	TGTGCCAGCAGCACGACCTCTTTAGCGGGGGCTTTCTACAATGAGCAGTTCTTC
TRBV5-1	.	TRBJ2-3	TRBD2	CASSLGLAGDGDTQYF	TGCGCCAGCAGCTTAGGACTAGCGGGGGATGGAGATACGCAGTATTTT
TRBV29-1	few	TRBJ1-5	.	CSVVDNSNQPQHF	TGCAGCGTGGTGGACAATAGCAATCAGCCCCAGCATTTT
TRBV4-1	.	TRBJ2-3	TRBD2	CASSLNPASGTTDTQYF	TGCGCCAGCAGCCTTAACCCGGCTAGCGGGACCACAGATACGCAGTATTTT
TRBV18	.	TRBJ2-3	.	CASSPQGQYDTQYF	TGTGCCAGCTCACCGCAGGGGCAGTACGATACGCAGTATTTT
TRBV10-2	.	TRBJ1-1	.	CASSDKSTEAFF	TGCGCCAGCAGTGACAAATCCACTGAAGCTTTCTTT
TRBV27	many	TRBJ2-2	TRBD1	CASSNLQTGINTGELFF	TGTGCCAGCAGTAATTTACAGACAGGGATAAACACCGGGGAGCTGTTTTTT
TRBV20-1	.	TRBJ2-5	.	CSAQGGSETQYF	TGCAGTGCTCAGGGGGGGTCGGAGACCCAGTACTTC
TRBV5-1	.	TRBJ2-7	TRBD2	CASSFSSGRAAYEQYF	TGCGCCAGCAGCTTTTCTAGCGGGAGGGCCGCGTACGAGCAGTACTTC
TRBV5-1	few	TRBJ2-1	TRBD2	CASSFALLAGGPDEQFF	TGCGCCAGCAGCTTCGCCCTCCTAGCGGGAGGGCCTGATGAGCAGTTCTTC
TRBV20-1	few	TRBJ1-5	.	CSASISGRSNQPQHF	TGCAGTGCTTCGATTTCGGGACGAAGCAATCAGCCCCAGCATTTT